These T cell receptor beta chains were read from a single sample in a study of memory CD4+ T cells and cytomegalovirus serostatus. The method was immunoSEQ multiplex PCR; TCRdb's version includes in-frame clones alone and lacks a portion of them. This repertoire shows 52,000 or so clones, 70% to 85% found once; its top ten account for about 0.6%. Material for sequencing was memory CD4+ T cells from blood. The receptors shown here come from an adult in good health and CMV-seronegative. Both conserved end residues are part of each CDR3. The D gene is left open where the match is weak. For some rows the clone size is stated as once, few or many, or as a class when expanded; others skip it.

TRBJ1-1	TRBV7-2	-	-	TGTGCCAGCAGTTTAACAGGTGTGAACACTGAAGCTTTCTTT	CASSLTGVNTEAFF
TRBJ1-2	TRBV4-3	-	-	TGCGCCAGCAGCCAAGATTTGACAGCTTATGGCTACACCTTC	CASSQDLTAYGYTF
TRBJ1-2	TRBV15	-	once	TGTGCCACCAGCAGAGATCTTGATTATGGCTACACCTTC	CATSRDLDYGYTF
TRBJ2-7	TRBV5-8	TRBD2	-	TGTGCCAGCAGCAGGCTCTTAGGGACTAGCGGGGGACTTACCTACGAGCAGTACTTC	CASSRLLGTSGGLTYEQYF
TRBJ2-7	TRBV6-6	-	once	TGTGCCAGCAGCTTAGACCTCTACGAGCAGTACTTC	CASSLDLYEQYF
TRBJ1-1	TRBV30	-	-	TGTGCCTGGAGTCCCCGCGGGAACACTGAAGCTTTCTTT	CAWSPRGNTEAFF
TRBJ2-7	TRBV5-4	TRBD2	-	TGTGCCAGCAGCAAGAGCGGGGGGAACGTCTACGACGAGCAGTACTTC	CASSKSGGNVYDEQYF
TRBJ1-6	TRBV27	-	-	TGTGCCAGCAGTCTAGGGGAATCACCCCTCCACTTT	CASSLGESPLHF
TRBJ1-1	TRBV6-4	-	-	TGTGCCAGCAGTGACCCGTCCCGACATCGCGCCCCTATGAACACTGAAGCTTTCTTT	CASSDPSRHRAPMNTEAFF
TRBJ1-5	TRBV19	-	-	TGTGCCAGTAGTATTAACGGAATCGGCAATCAGCCCCAGCATTTT	CASSINGIGNQPQHF
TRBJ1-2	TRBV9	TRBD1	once	TGTGCCAGCAGCCCGCGGACAGGGGGCGATGGCTACACCTTC	CASSPRTGGDGYTF
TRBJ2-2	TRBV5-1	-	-	TGCGCCAGCAGCCAACAACTGGACTCGAACACCGGGGAGCTGTTTTTT	CASSQQLDSNTGELFF
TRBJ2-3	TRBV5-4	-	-	TGTGCCAGCAGCTTGGGTTCCCATTTTGCAGATACGCAGTATTTT	CASSLGSHFADTQYF
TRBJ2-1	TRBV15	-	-	TGTGCCACCACAAGGGGCGGGGACTACAATGAGCAGTTCTTC	CATTRGGDYNEQFF
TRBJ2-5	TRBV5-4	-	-	TGTGCCAGCAGCTTAGGGACGGGGAACCAAGAGACCCAGTACTTC	CASSLGTGNQETQYF